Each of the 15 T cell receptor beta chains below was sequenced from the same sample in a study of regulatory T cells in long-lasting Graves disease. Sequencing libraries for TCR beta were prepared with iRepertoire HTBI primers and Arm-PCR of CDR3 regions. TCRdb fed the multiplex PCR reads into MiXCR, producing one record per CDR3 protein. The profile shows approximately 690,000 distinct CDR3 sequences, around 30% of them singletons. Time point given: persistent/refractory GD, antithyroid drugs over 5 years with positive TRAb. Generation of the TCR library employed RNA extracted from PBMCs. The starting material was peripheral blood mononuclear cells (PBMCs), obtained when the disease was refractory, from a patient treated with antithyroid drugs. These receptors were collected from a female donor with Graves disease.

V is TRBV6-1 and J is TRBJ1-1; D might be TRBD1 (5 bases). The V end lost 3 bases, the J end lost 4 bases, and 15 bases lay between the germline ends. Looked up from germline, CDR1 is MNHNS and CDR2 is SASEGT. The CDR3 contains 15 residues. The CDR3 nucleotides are TGTGCCAGCAGTGAGATGGGACGACGGACCACTGAAGCTTTCTTT. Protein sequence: CASSEMGRRTTEAFF.

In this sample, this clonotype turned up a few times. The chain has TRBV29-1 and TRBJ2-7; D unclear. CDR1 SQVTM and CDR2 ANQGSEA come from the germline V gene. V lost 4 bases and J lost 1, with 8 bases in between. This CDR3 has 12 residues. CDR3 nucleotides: TGCAGCGTTGGGCAACAGTCCTACGAGCAGTACTTC. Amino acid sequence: CSVGQQSYEQYF.

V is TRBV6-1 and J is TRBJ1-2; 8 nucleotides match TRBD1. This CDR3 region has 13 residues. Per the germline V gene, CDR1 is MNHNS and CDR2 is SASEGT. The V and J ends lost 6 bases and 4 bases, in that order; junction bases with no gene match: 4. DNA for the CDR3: TGTGCCAGCAGCGCCGACAGGGGCTATGGCTACACCTTC. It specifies CASSADRGYGYTF.

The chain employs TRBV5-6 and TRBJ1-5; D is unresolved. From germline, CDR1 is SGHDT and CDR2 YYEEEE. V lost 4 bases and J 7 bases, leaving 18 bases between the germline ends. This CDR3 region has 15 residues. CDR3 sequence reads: CASSPKGQLGQPQHF. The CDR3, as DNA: TGTGCCAGCAGCCCGAAAGGGCAGCTGGGGCAGCCCCAGCATTTT.

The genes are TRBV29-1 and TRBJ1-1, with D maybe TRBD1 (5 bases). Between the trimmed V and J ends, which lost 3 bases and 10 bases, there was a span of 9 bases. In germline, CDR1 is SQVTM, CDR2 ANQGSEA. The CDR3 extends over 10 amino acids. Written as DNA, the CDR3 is TGCAGCGTTGAGCGGGGACGAGCTTTCTTT. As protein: CSVERGRAFF.

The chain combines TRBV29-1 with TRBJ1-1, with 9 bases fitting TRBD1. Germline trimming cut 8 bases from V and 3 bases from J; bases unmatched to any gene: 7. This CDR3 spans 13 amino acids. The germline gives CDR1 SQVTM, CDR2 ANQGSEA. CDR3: CSIVTGGDTEAFF. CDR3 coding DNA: TGCAGCATCGTGACAGGGGGGGACACTGAAGCTTTCTTT.

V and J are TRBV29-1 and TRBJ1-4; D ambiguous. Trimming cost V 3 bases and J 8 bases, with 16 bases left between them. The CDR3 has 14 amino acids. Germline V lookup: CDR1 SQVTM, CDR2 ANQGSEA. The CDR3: CSVDRIIVGEKLFF. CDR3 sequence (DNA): TGCAGCGTTGACCGGATCATCGTGGGGGAAAAACTGTTTTTT. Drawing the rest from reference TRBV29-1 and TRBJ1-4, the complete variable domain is SAVISQKPSRDICQRGTSLTIQCQVDSQVTMMFWYRQQPGQSLTLIATANQGSEATYESGFVIDKFPISRPNLTFSTLTVSNMSPEDSSIYLCSVDRIIVGEKLFFGSGTQLSVL.

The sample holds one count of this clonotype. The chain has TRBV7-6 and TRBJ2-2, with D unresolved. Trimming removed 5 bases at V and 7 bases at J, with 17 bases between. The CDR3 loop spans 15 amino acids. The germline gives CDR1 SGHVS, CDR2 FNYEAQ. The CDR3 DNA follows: TGTGCCAGCAGCCGACGACTGGCCGTCGGCGGGGAGCTGTTTTTT. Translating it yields CASSRRLAVGGELFF.

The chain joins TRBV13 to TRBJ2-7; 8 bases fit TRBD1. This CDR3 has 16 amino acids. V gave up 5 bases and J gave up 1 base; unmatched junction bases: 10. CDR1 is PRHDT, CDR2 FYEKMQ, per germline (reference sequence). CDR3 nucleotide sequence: TGTGCCAGCAGCCGGGTCCCGGGACAGGCATCCTACGAGCAGTACTTC. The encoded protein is CASSRVPGQASYEQYF.

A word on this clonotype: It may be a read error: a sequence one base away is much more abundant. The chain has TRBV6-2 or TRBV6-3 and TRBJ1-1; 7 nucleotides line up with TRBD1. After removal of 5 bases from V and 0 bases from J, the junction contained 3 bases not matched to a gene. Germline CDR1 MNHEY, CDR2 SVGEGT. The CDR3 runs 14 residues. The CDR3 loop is CASSTQGLNTEAFF. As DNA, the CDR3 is TGTGCCAGCAGTACACAGGGGTTGAACACTGAAGCTTTCTTT.

The CDR3 DNA sequence: TGTGCCAGCCTTAAGGGGCCATCCTTCATGAACACTGAAGCTTTCTTT. It translates to CASLKGPSFMNTEAFF. The chain recombines TRBV6-1 with TRBJ1-1, with TRBD1 as a possible D gene (5 bases). Germline V gene lookup returns CDR1 MNHNS and CDR2 SASEGT. Trimming removed 8 bases from V and 0 bases from J, with 19 bases in between. This CDR3 spans 16 amino acids.

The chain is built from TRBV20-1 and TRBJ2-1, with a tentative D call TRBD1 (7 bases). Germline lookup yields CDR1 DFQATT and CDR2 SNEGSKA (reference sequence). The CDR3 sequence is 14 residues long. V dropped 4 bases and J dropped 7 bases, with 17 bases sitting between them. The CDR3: CSAKGAGRLNEQFF. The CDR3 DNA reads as TGCAGTGCTAAGGGGGCGGGAAGGTTGAATGAGCAGTTCTTC.

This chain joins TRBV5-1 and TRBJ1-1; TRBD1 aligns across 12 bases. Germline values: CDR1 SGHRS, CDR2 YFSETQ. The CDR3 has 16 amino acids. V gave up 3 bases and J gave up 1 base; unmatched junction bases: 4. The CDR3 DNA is TGCGCCAGCAGCTGGGGGGACAGGGGGCCGAACACTGAAGCTTTCTTT. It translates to CASSWGDRGPNTEAFF.

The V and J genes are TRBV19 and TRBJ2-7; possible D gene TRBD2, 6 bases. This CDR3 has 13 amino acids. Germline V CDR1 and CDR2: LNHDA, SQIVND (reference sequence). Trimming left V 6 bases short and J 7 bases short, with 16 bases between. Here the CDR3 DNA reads TGTGCCAGTAGGGTCGGAGGAGCGGGTGAGCAGTACTTC. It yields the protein CASRVGGAGEQYF.

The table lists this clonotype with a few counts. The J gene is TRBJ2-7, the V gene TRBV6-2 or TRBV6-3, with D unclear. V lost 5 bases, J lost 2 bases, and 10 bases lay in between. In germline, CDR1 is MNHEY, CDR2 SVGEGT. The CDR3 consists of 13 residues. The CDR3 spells CASSVPGAYEQYF. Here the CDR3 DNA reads TGTGCCAGCAGTGTTCCTGGAGCCTACGAGCAGTACTTC.